These 16 T cell receptor beta chains came from one sample sequenced in a study of CD8+ T cells in alopecia areata (dated by TCRdb to between 2017 and 2018). The sample's time point label is to be understood as: less than five weeks on oral tofacitinib. In light of the paper, this sample's treatment or condition label describes: oral pan-JAK inhibitor, 5-10 mg twice daily. The method behind the library was the immunoSEQ multiplex PCR assay. RNA was extracted from all samples and reverse transcribed into cDNA, which served as template for TCR sequencing. TCRdb's version of the immuneACCESS table is confined to in-frame rearrangements and falls short of the full clone set. An unresolved V gene accounts for under half of the shortfall where checked; the remainder is of unknown origin. This sample is represented by about 210,000 clones; around three fifths of them were singletons. The ten largest account for around 1.4% of the sample.

Source: CD4+ T cells sorted from blood, taken at week 4, from a patient treated with tofacitinib. Receptor source: a human donor with alopecia areata.

The V and J genes are TRBV7-2 and TRBJ1-2, with D possibly matching TRBD1 (6 bases). There are 15 residues in the CDR3. Trimming took off 2 bases at V and 4 bases at J, with 14 bases between the two ends. Germline lookup yields CDR1 SGHTA and CDR2 FQGNSA. The CDR3 loop reads CASSLPAGQTYGYTF. Written as DNA, the CDR3 is TGTGCCAGCAGCTTACCGGCCGGACAGACCTATGGCTACACCTTC.

The chain employs TRBV14 and TRBJ1-1; the match to TRBD1 covers 8 bases. CDR3 size: 16 residues. Germline V gene lookup returns CDR1 SGHDN and CDR2 FVKESK. The ends lost 5 bases at V and 2 bases at J; junction bases unmatched: 10. CDR3 sequence: CASSFRTGRYNTEAFF. DNA for the CDR3: TGTGCCAGCAGCTTCCGGACAGGGAGGTATAACACTGAAGCTTTCTTT.

This chain joins TRBV14 and TRBJ2-2, with D tentatively TRBD1 (6 bases). V was trimmed by 2 bases and J by 0 bases, leaving 19 bases between them. This CDR3 has 19 residues. Germline V CDR1 and CDR2: SGHDN, FVKESK. The chain's CDR3 is CASSQLRGNRVANTGELFF. CDR3 in DNA: TGTGCCAGCAGCCAATTAAGGGGGAACAGGGTCGCGAACACCGGGGAGCTGTTTTTT.

This clone was seen only a few times. The chain recombines TRBV21-1 with TRBJ2-7; the D segment call TRBD1 is taken from the table without a DNA check. TRBV21-1 is flagged as a pseudogene. This CDR3 is 13 amino acids long. CDR3 coding DNA: TGTGCCAGCAGCAAAAGGGGGACAGGGAAACAGTACTTC. The encoded protein is CASSKRGTGKQYF.

This clone was detected a few times. V gene TRBV4-2 combines with J gene TRBJ2-5, with TRBD1 matching 8 bases. The V and J ends lost 3 bases and 2 bases, in that order; junction bases with no gene match: 2. The CDR3 has 14 amino acids. Germline CDR1 and CDR2: LGHNA and YNFKEQ. The CDR3 sequence: CASSHGQGQETQYF. The CDR3 DNA sequence: TGTGCCAGCAGCCACGGACAGGGACAAGAGACCCAGTACTTC.

The genes are TRBV29-1 and TRBJ1-2; maybe TRBD1 (5 bases). This CDR3 is built from 11 residues. Between the trimmed V and J ends, which lost 6 bases and 4 bases, there was a span of 9 bases. Germline lookup yields CDR1 SQVTM and CDR2 ANQGSEA. CDR3 DNA sequence: TGCAGCGTACAGGCCTTCTATGGCTACACCTTC. This codes for CSVQAFYGYTF.

The chain recombines TRBV9 with TRBJ2-5; 7 nucleotides match TRBD1. CDR3 length: 14 amino acids. V trimming: 0 bases; J trimming: 4 bases; junction bases outside the gene matches: 3. Per germline, CDR1 SGDLS and CDR2 YYNGEE. CDR3 residues: CASSVGGGGETQYF. In DNA form, the CDR3 reads TGTGCCAGCAGCGTAGGAGGGGGCGGAGAGACCCAGTACTTC. Combining the CDR3 with reference TRBV9 and TRBJ2-5 gives the whole variable domain DSGVTQTPKHLITATGQRVTLRCSPRSGDLSVYWYQQSLDQGLQFLIQYYNGEERAKGNILERFSAQQFPDLHSELNLSSLELGDSALYFCASSVGGGGETQYFGPGTRLLVL.

This rearrangement joins TRBV29-1 to TRBJ2-5; 11 nucleotides match TRBD2. Looked up from germline, CDR1 is SQVTM and CDR2 is ANQGSEA. The CDR3 totals 14 residues. Trimming removed 4 bases from V and 1 base from J; junction bases left unmatched: 2. The CDR3 spells CSVGGTSGQETQYF. The CDR3 DNA sequence: TGCAGCGTTGGGGGGACTAGCGGCCAAGAGACCCAGTACTTC. Using reference TRBV29-1 and TRBJ2-5 for the parts outside the CDR3, the full variable domain is SAVISQKPSRDICQRGTSLTIQCQVDSQVTMMFWYRQQPGQSLTLIATANQGSEATYESGFVIDKFPISRPNLTFSTLTVSNMSPEDSSIYLCSVGGTSGQETQYFGPGTRLLVL.

This clone was seen more than once but under ten times. This chain's CDR3 is CASSLARAGANVLTF. CDR3 nucleotide sequence: TGCGCCAGCAGCTTGGCCAGGGCTGGGGCCAACGTCCTGACTTTC. The chain joins TRBV5-1 to TRBJ2-6; a weak D match, TRBD1 (5 bases). CDR3 length: 15 amino acids. Germline V gene sequence: CDR1 SGHRS, CDR2 YFSETQ. The V end lost 0 bases, the J end lost 2 bases, and 6 bases lay between the germline ends.

This clone has a single count. The V gene is TRBV30, the J gene TRBJ1-2; D gene uncertain. This CDR3 has 11 residues. The germline V gene encodes CDR1 GTSNPN and CDR2 SVGIG (reference sequence). Trimming stripped 5 bases from V and 5 bases from J, with 9 bases between. The CDR3 reads CAWYGGYGYTF. In DNA, the CDR3 is TGTGCCTGGTATGGCGGTTATGGCTACACCTTC. Filled out from reference TRBV30 and TRBJ1-2, the complete variable domain reads SQTIHQWPATLVQPVGSPLSLECTVEGTSNPNLYWYRQAAGRGLQLLFYSVGIGQISSEVPQNLSASRPQDRQFILSSKKLLLSDSGFYLCAWYGGYGYTFGSGTRLTVV.

J is TRBJ1-1 and V is TRBV11-2; D not certain. Trimming took off 0 bases at V and 0 bases at J, with 8 bases between the two ends. The CDR3 consists of 15 residues. Germline CDR1 SGHAT, CDR2 FQNNGV. The CDR3 region is CASSLDDGLNTEAFF. The CDR3 coding sequence is TGTGCCAGCAGCTTAGATGACGGCTTGAACACTGAAGCTTTCTTT.

A few counts support this clone. This chain links TRBV4-3 with TRBJ2-7; D is possibly TRBD1 (6 bases). Germline V gene lookup returns CDR1 LGHNA and CDR2 YSLEER. The CDR3 is 15 residues long. Trimming pared 0 bases from V and 6 bases from J, leaving 15 bases between. CDR3 nucleotides: TGCGCCAGCAGCCAAGATAGGGTCAGGGGCGGCGAGCAGTACTTC. Protein product: CASSQDRVRGGEQYF.

The sample holds a few counts of this clone. The rearrangement uses TRBV7-9 and TRBJ2-2, with D perhaps assigned TRBD1 or TRBD2 (5 bases each). Germline CDR1 SEHNR, CDR2 FQNEAQ (reference sequence). The CDR3 spans 14 residues. The ends were cut back, 4 bases at V and 2 bases at J, with 8 bases in the middle. The CDR3 sequence: CASSYGGNTGELFF. In DNA, the CDR3 is TGTGCCAGCAGCTATGGGGGAAACACCGGGGAGCTGTTTTTT.

The chain recombines TRBV7-2 with TRBJ1-6; D gene uncertain. With 1 base removed from V and 10 bases from J, the gap between germline ends came to 5 bases. The CDR3 sequence is 12 residues long. CDR1 and CDR2 from the germline V gene are SGHTA and FQGNSA. CDR3 amino acids: CASSLVASPLHF. The CDR3 DNA sequence: TGTGCCAGCAGCTTAGTAGCCTCACCCCTCCACTTT.

The V and J genes are TRBV7-2 and TRBJ2-7, with 9 nucleotides matching TRBD1. J gave up 8 bases and V 5 bases, and 7 bases lay outside the gene matches. Germline CDR1 SGHTA, CDR2 FQGNSA. This CDR3 has 13 amino acids. CDR3 bases: TGTGCCAGCAGCGCGATAGACAGGGGGAAGCAGTACTTC. Translated, it gives CASSAIDRGKQYF.

The J gene is TRBJ1-1, the V gene TRBV5-6; D uncertain. The CDR3 is made up of 13 amino acids. CDR1 and CDR2 (germline): SGHDT, YYEEEE. V gave up 5 bases and J gave up 2 bases, with 10 bases separating them. The CDR3 DNA follows: TGTGCCAGCAGGCGGACGGTAAACACTGAAGCTTTCTTT. It codes for CASRRTVNTEAFF.